This TCR beta chain appears in the sequencing data of a study of breast tumors, draining lymph nodes, adjacent tissues (dated by TCRdb to the mid-2010s). Background on the whole study: Breast cancer patients provided tumor, adjacent nontumor tissue and axillary lymph nodes, and the study compared the TCR beta repertoires across these three sources. The study aimed to assess the relationships and possible T-cell exchange between tumor, surrounding tissue and draining lymph node repertoires in human breast cancer. Results the study describes overall, beyond this receptor: The data were considered consistent with most tumor T cells being derived from the lymph node and subsequently expanding within tumor tissue. Tumor T-cell repertoires showed less diversity than lymph node repertoires and more diversity than nontumor tissue repertoires, and tumor T-cell repertoires showed preferential V and J gene usage. The study presented the conclusion that tumor T cells originate in lymph nodes as consistent with a hypothesis, not as something directly demonstrated. Tumor and nontumor tissue repertoires were found to be significantly more similar in luminal-like than in basal-like breast cancer.

Adjacent samples were composed of nontumor breast tissue surrounding the tumor. Reads for this sample came from an Illumina HiSeq 2000. TCR beta chain libraries were generated by multiplex PCR amplification. High-throughput sequencing was used to analyze the amplified TCR beta chain products. TCRdb reprocessing: public reads trimmed at Q25 with fastp, clones called with MiXCR, in-frame beta chains kept. Duplicate CDR3 protein sequences are folded into a single record with the most common DNA and genes. This sample has more than 10,000 distinct CDR3 sequences in its table, and around 70% of those were observed once. The top ten clonotypes cover around two fifths of the sample. Compared with the rest of its sample, this clonotype is medium-sized (0.01 to 0.1%). What this receptor recognizes is not known. Qualities for individual bases were not recorded, and no much larger clone is one base off. V has 6 bases trimmed and J has 1 base trimmed; junction bases matching no gene number 4. The CDR3 runs 15 amino acids, cysteine and phenylalanine included. The retained sequence is limited to the CDR3, 45 bases, with the frame set at the first base. Per the germline V gene, LGHNA is the CDR1 and YNFKEQ is the CDR2.

The clonotype was recovered from a female donor with breast cancer. Some clones in this sample may be carry-over from other donors' samples. The sequenced material came from tumor-adjacent breast tissue. Here the chain combines TRBV4-2 and TRBJ2-3; TRBD2 lines up with 10 middle nucleotides. The bases read TGTGCCAGCAGGACCGGGACTAGCGGCACAGATACGCAGTATTTT. Protein translation: CASRTGTSGTDTQYF.